These 15 T cell receptor beta chains share one sample of origin, sequenced in a study of cytomegalovirus exposure and HLA in healthy donors. Researchers ran the PCR with 60 Vbeta and 13 Jbeta primers. Sequenced by immunoSEQ multiplex PCR; TCRdb stores in-frame clones only, minus some. Here the sample spans 150,000 or so clones, approximately 78% being singletons. The sequenced sample was PBMCs. The receptor set was obtained from a human donor in good health.

V is TRBV19 and J is TRBJ2-5; TRBD1 agrees at 12 bases. Germline values: CDR1 LNHDA, CDR2 SQIVND (reference sequence). The CDR3 spans 16 residues. The J segment lost 4 bases and the V segment lost 5 bases, leaving 8 bases of the junction unmatched. The chain's CDR3 is CASSPWRDRGLETQYF. The DNA of the CDR3 is TGTGCCAGTAGTCCATGGCGGGACAGGGGGCTAGAGACCCAGTACTTC.

This clone was detected only a few times. The chain uses TRBV4-3 and TRBJ1-1, with D unclear. V shed 1 base and J shed 3 bases, with 12 bases lying between them. The germline gives CDR1 LGHNA, CDR2 YSLEER. CDR3 length: 15 residues. The CDR3 nucleotides read TGCGCCAGCAGCCAAGGTATGATTTGGCACACTGAAGCTTTCTTT. Amino acid sequence: CASSQGMIWHTEAFF.

The chain combines TRBV5-1 with TRBJ2-7, with 11 positions matching TRBD2. The ends lost 4 bases at V and 4 bases at J; junction bases unmatched: 4. The germline gives CDR1 SGHRS, CDR2 YFSETQ. There are 14 residues in the CDR3. CDR3 protein: CASSVRTSGYEQYF. The DNA for the CDR3 is TGCGCCAGCAGCGTGCGGACTAGCGGGTACGAGCAGTACTTC. Combining the CDR3 with reference TRBV5-1 and TRBJ2-7 gives the whole variable domain KAGVTQTPRYLIKTRGQQVTLSCSPISGHRSVSWYQQTPGQGLQFLFEYFSETQRNKGNFPGRFSGRQFSNSRSEMNVSTLELGDSALYLCASSVRTSGYEQYFGPGTRLTVT.

This clone was seen more than once but under ten times. V is TRBV5-1 and J is TRBJ2-7; the match to TRBD2 covers 15 bases. CDR3 length equals 15 residues. The germline V gene has CDR1 SGHRS and CDR2 YFSETQ. The V segment lost 3 bases and the J segment 5 bases; nucleotides outside the gene matches: 3. CDR3 coding DNA: TGCGCCAGCAGCTGGGGGACTAGCGGGGGGAACGAGCAGTACTTC. Encoded protein: CASSWGTSGGNEQYF. The whole variable domain, remainder taken from reference TRBV5-1 and TRBJ2-7, is KAGVTQTPRYLIKTRGQQVTLSCSPISGHRSVSWYQQTPGQGLQFLFEYFSETQRNKGNFPGRFSGRQFSNSRSEMNVSTLELGDSALYLCASSWGTSGGNEQYFGPGTRLTVT.

This clone turned up a few times. This rearrangement joins TRBV4-1 to TRBJ1-4, with TRBD1 matching 10 bases. V shed 8 bases, J shed 8 bases, and the junction held 11 bases outside the gene matches. The CDR3 totals 15 residues. Germline V CDR1 and CDR2: MGHRA, YSYEKL. Here the CDR3 reads CASRTLGQGYEKLFF. The CDR3 bases are TGCGCCAGCCGGACCCTGGGACAGGGGTACGAAAAACTGTTTTTT.

The rearrangement uses TRBV9 and TRBJ2-2; 8 nucleotides agree with TRBD2. V dropped 0 bases and J dropped 4; count of bases not matched to a gene: 2. Germline CDR1 reads SGDLS; CDR2 reads YYNGEE. This CDR3 contains 15 residues. The CDR3 loop reads CASSVAGGLTGELFF. In DNA, the CDR3 is TGTGCCAGCAGCGTAGCGGGGGGGCTCACCGGGGAGCTGTTTTTT. The variable domain in full, completed from reference TRBV9 and TRBJ2-2, reads DSGVTQTPKHLITATGQRVTLRCSPRSGDLSVYWYQQSLDQGLQFLIQYYNGEERAKGNILERFSAQQFPDLHSELNLSSLELGDSALYFCASSVAGGLTGELFFGEGSRLTVL.

V is TRBV9 and J is TRBJ2-5; the match to TRBD2 covers 9 bases. V shed 1 base and J 4 bases; nucleotides not matched to a gene: 5. Germline CDR1 reads SGDLS; CDR2 reads YYNGEE. The CDR3 covers 15 residues. The CDR3 loop reads CASSVTAGGRETQYF. The CDR3 DNA is TGTGCCAGCAGCGTAACGGCGGGGGGGCGAGAGACCCAGTACTTC.

The chain employs TRBV7-2 and TRBJ1-1, with TRBD1 matching 7 bases. J was trimmed by 9 bases and V by 3 bases; bases with no gene match: 13. The CDR3 spans 15 residues. Germline lookup yields CDR1 SGHTA and CDR2 FQGNSA. The CDR3: CASSFQSGQSSQAFF. As DNA, the CDR3 is TGTGCCAGCAGCTTTCAGTCGGGACAGTCATCCCAAGCTTTCTTT. The entire variable domain, with the rest obtained from reference TRBV7-2 and TRBJ1-1, is as follows: GAGVSQSPSNKVTEKGKDVELRCDPISGHTALYWYRQSLGQGLEFLIYFQGNSAPDKSGLPSDRFSAERTGGSVSTLTIQRTQQEDSAVYLCASSFQSGQSSQAFFGQGTRLTVV.

The V gene is TRBV28, the J gene TRBJ1-1, with TRBD1 matching over 8 bases. The CDR3 has 15 residues. V lost 5 bases, J lost 3 bases, and 8 bases stayed unmatched. Germline CDR1 reads MDHEN; CDR2 reads SYDVKM. The CDR3 reads CASSPRTGWDTEAFF. CDR3 in DNA: TGTGCCAGCAGTCCGCGGACAGGGTGGGACACTGAAGCTTTCTTT.

This chain links TRBV6-6 with TRBJ2-2; the match to TRBD2 covers 9 bases. V was pared by 2 bases and J by 5 bases, with 3 bases of the junction left unmatched. The CDR3 consists of 15 residues. Per the germline V gene, CDR1 is MNHNY and CDR2 is SVGAGI (reference sequence). Written as DNA, the CDR3 is TGTGCCAGCAGTTACGGGACTAGCCGTACCGGGGAGCTGTTTTTT. This sequence encodes CASSYGTSRTGELFF.

This clone has only one observation. V usage is TRBV7-9 and J usage is TRBJ2-2; 7 positions agree with TRBD2. The J segment lost 3 bases and the V segment lost 5 bases, leaving 0 bases of the junction unmatched. The CDR3 loop spans 13 amino acids. The germline V gene encodes CDR1 SEHNR and CDR2 FQNEAQ (reference sequence). The CDR3 bases are TGTGCCAGCAGCGGGGGGGACACCGGGGAGCTGTTTTTT. Translating gives CASSGGDTGELFF.

This clone appeared a single time. The chain employs TRBV9 and TRBJ2-3; D possibly corresponds to TRBD2 (5 bases). The germline V and J ends were trimmed by 4 bases and 3 bases, with 15 bases remaining between them. Germline V CDR1 and CDR2: SGDLS, YYNGEE. The CDR3 is 15 amino acids. CDR3: CASSQGPRGTDTQYF. The CDR3 DNA reads as TGTGCCAGCAGCCAAGGCCCCCGGGGAACAGATACGCAGTATTTT.

The chain employs TRBV6-6 and TRBJ1-1, with D possibly being TRBD1 (5 bases). Germline-derived CDR1 and CDR2 are MNHNY and SVGAGI (reference sequence). The CDR3 spans 12 residues. V lost 7 bases to trimming and J lost 5 bases, with 11 bases between them. The CDR3 bases are TGTGCCAGCATCGGGGGGGGGACTGAAGCTTTCTTT. It specifies CASIGGGTEAFF.

The V call is TRBV9, the J call TRBJ2-2; 15 nucleotides match TRBD2. Germline CDR1 is SGDLS and CDR2 is YYNGEE. J was trimmed by 3 bases and V by 3 bases; bases with no gene match: 6. This CDR3 spans 18 amino acids. The CDR3 DNA sequence: TGTGCCAGCAGCGGTCGGGGACTAGCGGGGGGCTACACCGGGGAGCTGTTTTTT. Protein sequence: CASSGRGLAGGYTGELFF.

V gene TRBV19 combines with J gene TRBJ2-2; TRBD1 aligns across 8 bases. Germline V gene sequence: CDR1 LNHDA, CDR2 SQIVND (reference sequence). With V trimmed by 5 bases and J by 0 bases, 8 bases remained unmatched. The length of the CDR3 is 17 residues. CDR3 DNA sequence: TGTGCCAGTAGTTTGGGGACAGGTATCTCGAACACCGGGGAGCTGTTTTTT. This encodes CASSLGTGISNTGELFF. Drawing the rest from reference TRBV19 and TRBJ2-2, the complete variable domain is DGGITQSPKYLFRKEGQNVTLSCEQNLNHDAMYWYRQDPGQGLRLIYYSQIVNDFQKGDIAEGYSVSREKKESFPLTVTSAQKNPTAFYLCASSLGTGISNTGELFFGEGSRLTVL.